These 24 T cell receptor beta chains came from one sample sequenced in a study of T cells in women clearing cervical HPV infection (dated by TCRdb to the late 2010s). The library relied on the immunoSEQ multiplex PCR assay. Entries here come from immuneACCESS through TCRdb and include only in-frame sequences with V and J called. Some clones fail to appear in such tables; in the studies checked, an unresolved V gene covers under half of the shortfall, and the cause of the remainder is unknown. The sample's own table lists tens of thousands of clones. The ten largest clones represent roughly 1.5% of the sample. The sample consisted of blood buffy coat. The receptors shown here come from a woman aged 18 to 75 with a cervical HPV16 infection that either progressed to CIN3+ or cleared (not recorded which).

A note on this clone: The missing CDR3 end, 3 residues past where the read stops, is filled in from the germline J gene. J is TRBJ2-4 and V is TRBV7-3; 9 bases match TRBD2. Germline V gene lookup returns CDR1 SGHTA and CDR2 FQGTGA. The CDR3 spans 15 residues. Partial CDR3 DNA: TGTGCCAGCAGCTTACAGGCGGGGGGGGTGGAGACT. Its protein product is CASSLQAGGVET. The complete CDR3 sequence is CASSLQAGGVETQYF. The variable domain in full, with the rest retrieved from reference TRBV7-3 and TRBJ2-4, is GAGVSQTPSNKVTEKGKYVELRCDPISGHTALYWYRQSLGQGPEFLIYFQGTGAADDSGLPNDRFFAVRPEGSVSTLKIQRTERGDSAVYLCASSLQAGGVETQYFGAGTRLSVL.

With respect to this clone: At one end, the junction sequence differs from germline, possibly due to a read error. Read data end 3 residues before the CDR3 end; the end is taken from the germline J gene. The same CDR3 is also encoded by other DNA sequences in this sample. The chain uses TRBV6-2 or TRBV6-3 and TRBJ1-3; no clear D. This CDR3 contains 13 residues. Germline V CDR1 and CDR2: MNHEY, SVGEGT. The CDR3 is CASSYAAGNTIYF. CDR3 DNA (partial): TGTGCCAGCAGTTATGCGGCGGGAAACACT.

With regard to this clone: The CDR3 is cut off 3 residues early in the read; its end comes from the germline J gene. The chain is built from TRBV7-6 and TRBJ2-7; TRBD1 might be the D (6 bases). The CDR3 is 13 residues long. CDR1 is SGHVS, CDR2 FNYEAQ, per germline. V shed 5 bases and J shed 2 bases, with 10 bases lying between them. The CDR3 region is CASSLGQPYEQYF. CDR3 DNA, as far as it was read: TGTGCCAGCAGCCTAGGACAGCCCTACGAG.

As for this clone: Read sequence stops 3 residues before the CDR3 end, and the germline J gene provides the missing end. The chain carries TRBV7-6 and TRBJ1-2, with 10 nucleotides matching TRBD1. The CDR3 contains 15 residues. Per the germline V gene, CDR1 is SGHVS and CDR2 is FNYEAQ. The CDR3 sequence: CASSFTLGTGERYTF. The CDR3 DNA, read in part, is TGTGCCAGCAGCTTCACCCTGGGGACAGGGGAGAGA.

Concerning this clone: The CDR3 end lies 3 residues beyond the end of the read and is filled in from the germline J gene. This chain joins TRBV6-2 or TRBV6-3 and TRBJ2-2; 7 nucleotides line up with TRBD2. The CDR3 has 15 amino acids. V trimming: 2 bases; J trimming: 6 bases; junction bases outside the gene matches: 6. The germline CDR1 and CDR2 sequences are MNHEY and SVGEGT. The CDR3 bases that were read are TGTGCCAGCAGTTACGGCGGGAGTGGGGCCGGGGAG. This translates into CASSYGGSGAGE. The full CDR3 is CASSYGGSGAGELFF.

CDR3 loop: CASSRDRGGETQYF. The DNA read from the CDR3 is TGTGCCAGTAGTAGGGACAGGGGGGGAGAGACT. The chain uses TRBV19 and TRBJ2-4, with TRBD1 matching over 11 bases. The read comes to an end 3 residues before the CDR3 does, leaving the germline J gene to fill in the end. The CDR3 covers 14 residues. The germline V gene encodes CDR1 LNHDA and CDR2 SQIVND (reference sequence).

As concerns this clone: Sequencing ends 3 residues short of the CDR3 end; the germline J gene provides the rest. V and J are TRBV11-2 and TRBJ1-6; tentative D call: TRBD1 (5 bases). The CDR3 totals 15 residues. The germline gives CDR1 SGHAT, CDR2 FQNNGV. Trimming stripped 5 bases from V and 7 bases from J, with 15 bases between. CDR3 protein: CASSTPAGRNSPLHF. The sequenced CDR3 bases are TGTGCCAGCAGCACCCCGGCAGGGCGGAATTCACCC.

Concerning this clone itself: The read stops 3 residues short of the end of the CDR3; the missing end is completed from the germline J gene. Other DNA sequences in this specimen translate into the identical CDR3. The chain uses TRBV7-9 and TRBJ1-3; possibly TRBD1 for D (5 bases). From germline, CDR1 is SEHNR and CDR2 FQNEAQ (reference sequence). The CDR3 runs 12 residues. The V end lost 7 bases, the J end lost 6 bases, and 10 bases lay between the germline ends. The CDR3 sequence is CASTRGENTIYF. The sequenced CDR3 bases are TGTGCCAGCACTAGGGGCGAAAACACC.

On this clone: Read coverage stops 3 residues before the CDR3 terminus; the germline J gene supplies the remainder. The genes are TRBV12-3 or TRBV12-4 and TRBJ2-7; 7 bases fit TRBD1. With V trimmed by 6 bases and J by 3 bases, 5 bases remained unmatched. The CDR3 runs to 13 residues. The covered CDR3 bases are TGTGCCAGCAGCCGAAACAGGGGCTACGAG. This encodes CASSRNRGYE. The whole CDR3 region reads CASSRNRGYEQYF.

CDR3 bases read: TGCAGTGCTGGAGGGCCCGTCCCCACAGATACG. It specifies CSAGGPVPTDT. The whole CDR3 protein is CSAGGPVPTDTQYF. The chain has TRBV20-1 and TRBJ2-3; a weak D match, TRBD2 (6 bases). Coverage ceases 3 residues before the CDR3 finishes, and the germline J gene fills in the end. CDR3 length: 14 residues. Trimming removed 5 bases from V and 2 bases from J, with 14 bases in between. Germline-derived CDR1 and CDR2 are DFQATT and SNEGSKA (reference sequence).

As concerns this clone: The same CDR3 can be traced to other DNA sequences in this sample. The CDR3 is CASREGNTGELFF. Incomplete CDR3 DNA: TGCGCCAGCCGAGAGGGGAACACCGGGGAG. The V gene is TRBV5-1, the J gene TRBJ2-2, with D maybe TRBD2 (5 bases). The CDR3 is cut off 3 residues early in the read; its end comes from the germline J gene. The germline V and J ends were trimmed by 7 bases and 1 base, with 8 bases remaining between them. The CDR3 contains 13 residues. Germline CDR1 is SGHRS and CDR2 is YFSETQ.

As concerns this clone: Read sequence stops 3 residues before the CDR3 end, and the germline J gene provides the missing end. The chain couples TRBV2 to TRBJ1-2; 9 bases align to TRBD1. CDR3 size: 16 residues. With 0 bases clipped from V and 6 bases from J, the junction kept 8 bases outside the gene matches. Germline CDR1 is SNHLY and CDR2 is FYNNEI. The sequenced CDR3 bases are TGTGCCAGCAGTGAAGCGCCGGGACAGGGTAGAGATGGC. It is translated as CASSEAPGQGRDG. The entire CDR3 reads CASSEAPGQGRDGYTF. The full variable domain, in which reference TRBV2 and TRBJ1-2 provide the parts outside the CDR3, is EPEVTQTPSHQVTQMGQEVILRCVPISNHLYFYWYRQILGQKVEFLVSFYNNEISEKSEIFDDQFSVERPDGSNFTLKIRSTKLEDSAMYFCASSEAPGQGRDGYTFGSGTRLTVV.

As regards this clone: From the germline J gene comes the end of the CDR3, since the read stops 3 residues before it. This rearrangement joins TRBV2 to TRBJ2-7, with D tentatively TRBD1 (7 bases). Germline loops: CDR1 SNHLY, CDR2 FYNNEI. The CDR3 length is 15 residues. Trimming cost V 2 bases and J 2 bases, with 13 bases left between them. CDR3 region: CASSESAGGTYEQYF. The CDR3 bases that were read are TGTGCCAGCAGTGAATCGGCAGGGGGGACCTACGAG.

Details on this clone: The observed sequence ends 3 residues before the CDR3 terminus, with the missing tail filled in from the germline J gene. The chain recombines TRBV18 with TRBJ1-2; 10 nucleotides align to TRBD1. The CDR3 loop spans 13 amino acids. The germline V gene has CDR1 KGHSH and CDR2 LQKENI. The CDR3 reads CASSWTGGSGYTF. The CDR3 bases that were read are TGTGCCAGCTCTTGGACAGGGGGAAGCGGC. Using reference TRBV18 and TRBJ1-2 for the parts outside the CDR3, the full variable domain is NAGVMQNPRHLVRRRGQEARLRCSPMKGHSHVYWYRQLPEEGLKFMVYLQKENIIDESGMPKERFSAEFPKEGPSILRIQQVVRGDSAAYFCASSWTGGSGYTFGSGTRLTVV.

In regard to this clone: The read ends 3 residues early relative to the CDR3; the germline J gene fills the gap. The chain joins TRBV24-1 to TRBJ2-2; D is unclear. Germline loops: CDR1 KGHDR, CDR2 SFDVKD. The length of the CDR3 is 13 residues. V lost 4 bases and J 0 bases, leaving 2 bases between the germline ends. The DNA read from the CDR3 is TGTGCCACCAGTGACACGAACACCGGGGAG. It encodes CATSDTNTGE. The whole CDR3 protein is CATSDTNTGELFF.

Of note for this clone: The read gets to within 3 residues of the CDR3 end, and the germline J gene fills in the rest. V usage is TRBV6-1 and J usage is TRBJ1-1, with D uncertain. The germline V gene encodes CDR1 MNHNS and CDR2 SASEGT. With 4 bases removed from V and 1 base from J, the gap between germline ends came to 10 bases. The CDR3 is made up of 14 amino acids. CDR3 DNA (partial): TGTGCCAGCAGTGCAGAGGGTTGGAACACTGAA. It is translated as CASSAEGWNTE. The whole CDR3 protein is CASSAEGWNTEAFF.

About this clone itself: The CDR3 end is not reached by the read, which stops 3 residues before it; the germline J gene fills it in. The chain uses TRBV2 and TRBJ2-3, with D possibly matching TRBD1 (7 bases). This CDR3 region has 13 residues. Per germline, CDR1 SNHLY and CDR2 FYNNEI. The CDR3: CASSLGGGGTQYF. Partial CDR3 DNA: TGTGCCAGCAGTTTAGGGGGCGGAGGGACG.

The covered CDR3 bases are TGCAGCGCCGAGGGTACTAACACTGAA. It specifies CSAEGTNTE. The whole CDR3 reads CSAEGTNTEAFF. The chain uses TRBV29-1 and TRBJ1-1; the D is unclear. Read data end 3 residues before the CDR3 end; the end is taken from the germline J gene. This CDR3 region has 12 residues. In germline, CDR1 is SQVTM, CDR2 ANQGSEA. V was shortened by 7 bases and J by 2 bases, with 11 bases between the two germline ends.

About this clone itself: Read sequence stops 3 residues before the CDR3 end, and the germline J gene provides the missing end. V usage is TRBV29-1 and J usage is TRBJ1-1; 7 nucleotides line up with TRBD1. This CDR3 region has 15 residues. With V trimmed by 6 bases and J by 0 bases, 10 bases remained unmatched. The germline V gene has CDR1 SQVTM and CDR2 ANQGSEA. The chain's CDR3 is CSVHRDSDMNTEAFF. CDR3 bases read: TGCAGCGTCCACCGGGACAGCGACATGAACACTGAA.

CDR3 sequence: CASTSRESGESFFSGNTIYF. The sequenced part of the CDR3 DNA is TGTGCCAGCACCTCGAGGGAATCAGGGGAGTCTTTCTTCTCTGGAAACACC. The chain has TRBV7-1 and TRBJ1-3; perhaps TRBD1 as D (6 bases). Read sequence stops 3 residues before the CDR3 end, and the germline J gene provides the missing end. TRBV7-1 is placed among ORFs of uncertain function. The CDR3 is 20 residues long. The V end lost 7 bases, the J end lost 0 bases, and 28 bases lay between the germline ends.

Regarding this clone: The CDR3 end falls 3 residues outside the read, so it is completed with the germline J gene. The gene calls are TRBV19 and TRBJ1-2; 9 bases are shared with TRBD1. V lost 11 bases to trimming and J lost 5 bases; unmatched junction nucleotides: 9. The CDR3 runs to 13 residues. In germline, CDR1 is LNHDA, CDR2 SQIVND (reference sequence). The sequenced CDR3 bases are TGTGCCTGTGATACAGGGGGCGGGTATGGC. Amino acids: CACDTGGGYG. The whole CDR3 sequence is CACDTGGGYGYTF. Combining the CDR3 with reference TRBV19 and TRBJ1-2 gives the whole variable domain DGGITQSPKYLFRKEGQNVTLSCEQNLNHDAMYWYRQDPGQGLRLIYYSQIVNDFQKGDIAEGYSVSREKKESFPLTVTSAQKNPTAFYLCACDTGGGYGYTFGSGTRLTVV.

The covered CDR3 bases are TGCAGTGCGGAAGGGACTAGCGGCTACAATGAG. The encoded protein is CSAEGTSGYNE. The full CDR3 protein reads CSAEGTSGYNEQFF. The chain recombines TRBV20-1 with TRBJ2-1, with 11 bases that match TRBD2. The read ends 3 residues early relative to the CDR3; the germline J gene fills the gap. Trimming cost V 6 bases and J 3 bases; bases outside gene matches: 4. From germline, CDR1 is DFQATT and CDR2 SNEGSKA (reference sequence). This CDR3 spans 14 amino acids.

A remark on this clone: Relative to the germline gene, one junction end is altered; a read error may explain this. The read is 3 residues too short to cover the CDR3 end, so that end is filled in from the germline J gene. This specimen includes other DNA sequences encoding the same CDR3. The genes are TRBV18 and TRBJ1-3; 7 positions agree with TRBD1. Germline loops: CDR1 KGHSH, CDR2 LQKENI. The CDR3 is 17 amino acids. The covered CDR3 bases are TGTGCCAGCTCGCCCCTAGGACAGGCGACCTCTGGAAACACT. Amino acid sequence: CASSPLGQATSGNT. In full, the CDR3 reads CASSPLGQATSGNTIYF.

As concerns this clone: The read stops 3 residues short of the end of the CDR3; the missing end is completed from the germline J gene. The rearrangement links TRBV19 to TRBJ1-2; 10 bases match TRBD1. From germline, CDR1 is LNHDA and CDR2 SQIVND (reference sequence). The CDR3 has 15 residues. The CDR3 loop reads CASSYRDRGTDTYTF. Partial CDR3 DNA: TGTGCCAGTAGTTACCGGGACAGGGGAACAGATACC.